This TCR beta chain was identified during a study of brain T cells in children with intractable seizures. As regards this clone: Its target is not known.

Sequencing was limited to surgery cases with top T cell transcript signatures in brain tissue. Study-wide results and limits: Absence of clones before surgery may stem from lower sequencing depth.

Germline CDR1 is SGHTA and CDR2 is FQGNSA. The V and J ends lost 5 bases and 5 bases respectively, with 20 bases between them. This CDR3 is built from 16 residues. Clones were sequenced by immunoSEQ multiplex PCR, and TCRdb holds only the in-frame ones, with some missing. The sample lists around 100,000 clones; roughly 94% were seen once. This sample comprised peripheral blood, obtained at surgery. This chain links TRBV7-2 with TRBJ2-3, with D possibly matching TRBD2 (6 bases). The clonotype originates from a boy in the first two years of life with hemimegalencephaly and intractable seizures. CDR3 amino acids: CASSALGLWEIDTQYF. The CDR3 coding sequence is TGTGCCAGCAGCGCCTTAGGACTATGGGAGATAGATACGCAGTATTTT.